The T cell receptor beta chain under discussion was sequenced for a study of T cells in Graves' hyperthyroidism and ophthalmopathy. The CDR3 contains 11 residues. CDR1 SQVTM and CDR2 ANQGSEA come from the germline V gene. The investigators amplified TCR beta CDR3 regions from RNA transcripts. The primer set for the first-round RT-PCR of the TCR CDR3 was HTBI. From the multiplex PCR reads, TCRdb called clonotypes with MiXCR, one entry per CDR3 protein. The sample consists of 540,000 or so distinct CDR3 sequences, 46% of them appearing once. The specimen was peripheral blood or thyroid tissue (not recorded which). The sequence derives from an adult woman with Graves' disease, either hyperthyroidism or ophthalmopathy (not recorded which). V gene TRBV29-1 combines with J gene TRBJ1-1, with D possibly being TRBD1 (5 bases). In DNA form, the CDR3 reads TGCATGCTTCGGTGGGGGACTGAAGCTTTCTTT. This encodes CMLRWGTEAFF.